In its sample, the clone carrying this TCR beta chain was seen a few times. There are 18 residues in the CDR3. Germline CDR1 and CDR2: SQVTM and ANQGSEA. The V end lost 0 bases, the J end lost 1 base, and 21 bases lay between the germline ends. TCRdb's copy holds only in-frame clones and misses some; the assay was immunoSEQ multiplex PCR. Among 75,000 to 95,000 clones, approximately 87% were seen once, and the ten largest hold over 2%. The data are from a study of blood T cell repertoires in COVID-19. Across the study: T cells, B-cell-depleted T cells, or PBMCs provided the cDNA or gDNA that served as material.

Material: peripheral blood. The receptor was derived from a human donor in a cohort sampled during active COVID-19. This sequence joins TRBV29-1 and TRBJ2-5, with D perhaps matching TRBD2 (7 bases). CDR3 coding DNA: TGCAGCGTTGAAGAGAAAAGGGGAGGGGGGACAACCCAAGAGACCCAGTACTTC. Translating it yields CSVEEKRGGGTTQETQYF.